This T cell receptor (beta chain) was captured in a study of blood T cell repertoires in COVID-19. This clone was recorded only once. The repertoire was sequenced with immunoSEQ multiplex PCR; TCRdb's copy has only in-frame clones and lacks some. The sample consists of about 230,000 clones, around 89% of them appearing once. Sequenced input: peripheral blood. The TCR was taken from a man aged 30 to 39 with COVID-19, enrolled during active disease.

DNA of the CDR3: TGTGCCGCGGACCCTCGGGGGGATAATTCACCCCTCCACTTT. It is translated as CAADPRGDNSPLHF. This sequence joins TRBV10-3 and TRBJ1-6, with a tentative D call TRBD1 (5 bases). Deletions cut 11 bases from V and 5 bases from J, with 16 bases between. The CDR3 has 14 residues. Per the germline V gene, CDR1 is ENHRY and CDR2 is SYGVKD.